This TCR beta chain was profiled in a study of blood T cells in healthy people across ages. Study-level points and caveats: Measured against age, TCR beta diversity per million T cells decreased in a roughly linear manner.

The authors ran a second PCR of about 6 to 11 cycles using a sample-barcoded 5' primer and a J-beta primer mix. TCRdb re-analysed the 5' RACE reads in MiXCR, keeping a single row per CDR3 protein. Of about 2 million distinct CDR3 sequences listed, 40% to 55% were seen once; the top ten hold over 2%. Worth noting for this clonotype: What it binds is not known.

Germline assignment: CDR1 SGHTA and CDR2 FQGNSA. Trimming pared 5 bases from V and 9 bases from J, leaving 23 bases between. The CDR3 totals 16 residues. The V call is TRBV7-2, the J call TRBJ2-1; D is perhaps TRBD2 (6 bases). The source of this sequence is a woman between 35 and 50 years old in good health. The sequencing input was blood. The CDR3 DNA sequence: TGTGCCAGCAGCCTACACGGTTTGGGGGGAGGCACTGAGCAGTTCTTC. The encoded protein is CASSLHGLGGGTEQFF.